Sequencing of this TCR beta chain was carried out in a study of cytomegalovirus exposure and HLA in healthy donors. Whole-study context: Earlier, fewer than 130 million unique TCR beta sequences were recovered from approximately 180 million T cells by an analysis.

The PCR contained 60 Vbeta and 13 Jbeta primers. Profiled with immunoSEQ multiplex PCR; TCRdb holds only in-frame clones, not every one. The sample lists approximately 150,000 clones; about 75% were seen once. The J segment lost 0 bases and the V segment lost 3 bases, leaving 3 bases of the junction unmatched. Germline V gene data show CDR1 as LNHDA and CDR2 as SQIVND (reference sequence). The CDR3 covers 16 residues. This clone has just a few counts. This TCR was sampled from a man aged 55 to 69 in good health and CMV-seronegative. Sequencing was done on a sample of PBMCs. This chain connects TRBV19 to TRBJ1-5, with 9 positions matching TRBD1. The CDR3 DNA sequence: TGTGCCAGTAGTATCCGGACAGGGGCTAGCAATCAGCCCCAGCATTTT. Translation gives CASSIRTGASNQPQHF.